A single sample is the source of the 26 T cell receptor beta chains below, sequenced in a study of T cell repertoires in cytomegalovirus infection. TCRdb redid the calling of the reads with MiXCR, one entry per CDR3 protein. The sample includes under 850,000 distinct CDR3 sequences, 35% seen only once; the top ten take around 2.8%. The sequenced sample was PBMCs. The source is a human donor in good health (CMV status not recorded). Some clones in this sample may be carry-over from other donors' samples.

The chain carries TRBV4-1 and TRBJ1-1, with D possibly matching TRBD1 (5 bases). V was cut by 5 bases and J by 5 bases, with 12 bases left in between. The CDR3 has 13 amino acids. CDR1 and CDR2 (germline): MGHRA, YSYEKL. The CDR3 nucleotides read TGCGCCAGCAGCACGGCAGGGACGACTGAAGCTTTCTTT. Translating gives CASSTAGTTEAFF.

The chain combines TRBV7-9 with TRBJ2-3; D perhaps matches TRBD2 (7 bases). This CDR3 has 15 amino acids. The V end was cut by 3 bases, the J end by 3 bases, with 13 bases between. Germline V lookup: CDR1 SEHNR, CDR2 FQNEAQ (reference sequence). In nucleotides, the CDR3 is TGTGCCAGCAGCTTTAGGGGGGGCGTGACAGATACGCAGTATTTT. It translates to CASSFRGGVTDTQYF.

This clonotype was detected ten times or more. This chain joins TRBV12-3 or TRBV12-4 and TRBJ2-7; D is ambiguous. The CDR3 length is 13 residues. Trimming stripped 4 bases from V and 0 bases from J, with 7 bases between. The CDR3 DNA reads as TGTGCCAGCAGTTACGGCAGCTCCTACGAGCAGTACTTC. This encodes CASSYGSSYEQYF.

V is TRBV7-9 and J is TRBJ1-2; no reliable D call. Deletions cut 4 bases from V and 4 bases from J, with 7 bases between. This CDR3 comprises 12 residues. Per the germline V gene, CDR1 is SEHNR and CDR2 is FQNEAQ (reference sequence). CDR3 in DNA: TGTGCCAGCAGCTGGAACAGCTATGGCTACACCTTC. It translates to CASSWNSYGYTF.

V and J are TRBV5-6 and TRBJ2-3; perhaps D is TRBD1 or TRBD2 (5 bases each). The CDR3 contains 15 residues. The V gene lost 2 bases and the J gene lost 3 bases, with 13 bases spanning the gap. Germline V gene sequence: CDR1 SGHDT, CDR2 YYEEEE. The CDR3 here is CASSFGGSATDTQYF. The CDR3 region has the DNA TGTGCCAGCAGCTTTGGGGGATCGGCGACAGATACGCAGTATTTT.

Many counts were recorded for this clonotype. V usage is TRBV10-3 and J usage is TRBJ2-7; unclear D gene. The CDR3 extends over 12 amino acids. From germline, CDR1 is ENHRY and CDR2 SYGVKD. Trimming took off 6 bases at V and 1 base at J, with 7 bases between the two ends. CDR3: CAIRADSYEQYF. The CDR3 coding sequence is TGTGCCATCAGGGCGGATTCCTACGAGCAGTACTTC.

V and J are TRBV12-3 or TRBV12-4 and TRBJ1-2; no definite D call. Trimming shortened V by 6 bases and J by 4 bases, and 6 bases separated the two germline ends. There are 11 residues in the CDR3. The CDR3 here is CASRRGYGYTF. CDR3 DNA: TGTGCCAGCAGGCGGGGCTATGGCTACACCTTC.

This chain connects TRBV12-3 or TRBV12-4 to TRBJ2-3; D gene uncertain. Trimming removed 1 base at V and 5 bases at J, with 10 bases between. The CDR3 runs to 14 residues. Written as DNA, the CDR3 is TGTGCCAGCAGTTTAGGGCTTCATGGAGATACGCAGTATTTT. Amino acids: CASSLGLHGDTQYF.

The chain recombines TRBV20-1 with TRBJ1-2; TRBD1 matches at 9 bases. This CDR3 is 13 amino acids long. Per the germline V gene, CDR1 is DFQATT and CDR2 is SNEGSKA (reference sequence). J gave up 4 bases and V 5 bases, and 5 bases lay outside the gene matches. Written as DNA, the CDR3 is TGCAGTGCTCCGAGACAGGGGGGCTATGGCTACACCTTC. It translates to CSAPRQGGYGYTF.

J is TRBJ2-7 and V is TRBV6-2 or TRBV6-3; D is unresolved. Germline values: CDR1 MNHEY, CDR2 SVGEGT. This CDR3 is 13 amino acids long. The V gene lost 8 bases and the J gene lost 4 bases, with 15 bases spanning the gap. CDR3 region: CASGAVFPYEQYF. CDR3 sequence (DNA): TGTGCCAGCGGCGCGGTCTTCCCGTACGAGCAGTACTTC.

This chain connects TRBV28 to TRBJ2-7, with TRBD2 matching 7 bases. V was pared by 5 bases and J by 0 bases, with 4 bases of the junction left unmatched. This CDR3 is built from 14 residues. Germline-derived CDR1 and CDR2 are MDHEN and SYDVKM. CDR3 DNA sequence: TGTGCCAGCAGTCCTCGGGGGGTCTCCTACGAGCAGTACTTC. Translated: CASSPRGVSYEQYF. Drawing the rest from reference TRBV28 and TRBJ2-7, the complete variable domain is DVKVTQSSRYLVKRTGEKVFLECVQDMDHENMFWYRQDPGLGLRLIYFSYDVKMKEKGDIPEGYSVSREKKERFSLILESASTNQTSMYLCASSPRGVSYEQYFGPGTRLTVT.

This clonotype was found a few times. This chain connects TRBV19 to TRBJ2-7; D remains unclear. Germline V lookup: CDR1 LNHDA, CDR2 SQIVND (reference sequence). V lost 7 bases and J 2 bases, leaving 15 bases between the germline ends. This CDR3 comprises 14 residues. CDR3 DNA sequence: TGTGCCAGTACCCCCGCCGGGCGGCCCTACGAGCAGTACTTC. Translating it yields CASTPAGRPYEQYF.

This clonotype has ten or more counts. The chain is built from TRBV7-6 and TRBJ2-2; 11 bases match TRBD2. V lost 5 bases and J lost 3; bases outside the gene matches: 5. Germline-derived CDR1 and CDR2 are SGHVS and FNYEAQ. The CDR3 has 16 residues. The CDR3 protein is CASSSLAGGYTGELFF. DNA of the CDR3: TGTGCCAGCAGCAGTCTAGCGGGGGGTTACACCGGGGAGCTGTTTTTT.

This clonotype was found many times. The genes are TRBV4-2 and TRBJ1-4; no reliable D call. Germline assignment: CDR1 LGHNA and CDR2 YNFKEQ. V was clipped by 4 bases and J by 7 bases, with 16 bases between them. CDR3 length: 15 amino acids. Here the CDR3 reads CASSRSAGSLEKLFF. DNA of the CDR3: TGTGCCAGCAGCCGTTCCGCGGGCAGTCTTGAAAAACTGTTTTTT.

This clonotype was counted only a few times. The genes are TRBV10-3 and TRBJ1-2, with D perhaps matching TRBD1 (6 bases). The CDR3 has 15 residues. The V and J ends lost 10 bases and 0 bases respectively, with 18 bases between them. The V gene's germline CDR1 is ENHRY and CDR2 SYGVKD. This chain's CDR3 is CATTRQDTANYGYTF. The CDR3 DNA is TGTGCCACCACCCGACAGGACACAGCTAACTATGGCTACACCTTC.

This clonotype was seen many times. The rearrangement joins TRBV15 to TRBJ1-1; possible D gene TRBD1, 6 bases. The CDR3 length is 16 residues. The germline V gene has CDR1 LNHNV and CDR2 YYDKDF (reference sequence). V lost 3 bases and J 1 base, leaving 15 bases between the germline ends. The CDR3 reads CATSRGDTGANTEAFF. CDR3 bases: TGTGCCACCAGCAGGGGGGACACGGGGGCGAACACTGAAGCTTTCTTT.

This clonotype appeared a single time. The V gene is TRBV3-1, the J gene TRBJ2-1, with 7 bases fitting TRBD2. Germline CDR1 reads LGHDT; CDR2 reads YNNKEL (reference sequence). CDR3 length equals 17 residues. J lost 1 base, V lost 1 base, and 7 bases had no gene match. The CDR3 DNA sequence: TGTGCCAGCAGCCAAGGAACGGGAGGTGCATCCTACAATGAGCAGTTCTTC. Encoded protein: CASSQGTGGASYNEQFF.

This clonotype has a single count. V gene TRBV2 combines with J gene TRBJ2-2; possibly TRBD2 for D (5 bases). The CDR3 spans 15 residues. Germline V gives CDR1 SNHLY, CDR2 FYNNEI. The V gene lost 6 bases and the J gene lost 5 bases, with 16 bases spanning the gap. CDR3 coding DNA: TGTGCCAGCAGGACACTAGACGCCACAACCGGGGAGCTGTTTTTT. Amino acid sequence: CASRTLDATTGELFF.

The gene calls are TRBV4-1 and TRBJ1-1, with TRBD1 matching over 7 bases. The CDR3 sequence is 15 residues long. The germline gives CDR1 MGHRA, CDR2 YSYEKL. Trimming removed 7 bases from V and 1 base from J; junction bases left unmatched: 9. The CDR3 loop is CASIHDDRANTEAFF. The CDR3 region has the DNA TGCGCCAGCATCCATGACGACAGGGCGAACACTGAAGCTTTCTTT.

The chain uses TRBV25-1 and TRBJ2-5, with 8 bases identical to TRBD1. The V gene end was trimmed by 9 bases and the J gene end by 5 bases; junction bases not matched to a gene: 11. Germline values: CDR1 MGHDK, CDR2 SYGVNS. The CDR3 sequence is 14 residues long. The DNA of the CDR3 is TGTGCCAGTACCGTCGCAGGGGGCAAGGAGACCCAGTACTTC. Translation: CASTVAGGKETQYF. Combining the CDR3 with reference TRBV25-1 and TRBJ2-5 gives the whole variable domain EADIYQTPRYLVIGTGKKITLECSQTMGHDKMYWYQQDPGMELHLIHYSYGVNSTEKGDLSSESTVSRIRTEHFPLTLESARPSHTSQYLCASTVAGGKETQYFGPGTRLLVL.

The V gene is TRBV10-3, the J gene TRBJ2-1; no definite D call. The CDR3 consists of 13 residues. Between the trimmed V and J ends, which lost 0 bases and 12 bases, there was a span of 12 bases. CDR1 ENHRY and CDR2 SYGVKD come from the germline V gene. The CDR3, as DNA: TGTGCCATCAGTGAGTCCGCCCGGTCGGGGCAGTTCTTC. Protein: CAISESARSGQFF.

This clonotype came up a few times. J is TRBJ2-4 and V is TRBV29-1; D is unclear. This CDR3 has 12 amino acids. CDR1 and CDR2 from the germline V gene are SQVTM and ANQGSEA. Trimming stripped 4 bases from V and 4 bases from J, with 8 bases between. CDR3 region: CSVANWKNIQYF. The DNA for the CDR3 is TGCAGCGTTGCGAATTGGAAAAACATTCAGTACTTC.

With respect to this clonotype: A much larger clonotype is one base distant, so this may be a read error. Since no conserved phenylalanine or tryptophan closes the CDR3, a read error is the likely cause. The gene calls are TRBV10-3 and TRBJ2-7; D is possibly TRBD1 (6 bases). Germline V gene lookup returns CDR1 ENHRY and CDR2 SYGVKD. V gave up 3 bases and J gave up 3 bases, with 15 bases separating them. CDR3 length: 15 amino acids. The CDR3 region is CAISDSGQNIYEQYL. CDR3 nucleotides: TGTGCCATCAGTGACTCCGGACAGAACATCTACGAGCAGTACTTA.

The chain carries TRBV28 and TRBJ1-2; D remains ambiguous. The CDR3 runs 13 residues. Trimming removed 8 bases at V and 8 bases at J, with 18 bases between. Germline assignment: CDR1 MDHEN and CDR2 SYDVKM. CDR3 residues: CASQPDLSGGYTF. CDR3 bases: TGTGCCAGCCAACCGGACCTCAGCGGGGGCTACACCTTC.

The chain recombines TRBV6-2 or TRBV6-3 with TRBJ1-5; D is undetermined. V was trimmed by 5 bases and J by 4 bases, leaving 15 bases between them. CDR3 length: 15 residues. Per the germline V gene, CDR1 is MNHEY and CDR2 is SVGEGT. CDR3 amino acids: CASSLQHPGNQPQHF. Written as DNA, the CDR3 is TGTGCCAGCAGTCTACAGCACCCGGGGAATCAGCCCCAGCATTTT.

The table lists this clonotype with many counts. CDR3 loop: CASSLERGGNYGYTF. The CDR3 nucleotides read TGTGCCAGCAGCTTAGAGCGTGGGGGCAACTATGGCTACACCTTC. The V call is TRBV7-8, the J call TRBJ1-2, with D perhaps TRBD1 (6 bases). Looked up from germline, CDR1 is SGHVS and CDR2 is FQNEAQ. The CDR3 extends over 15 amino acids. Deletions cut 1 base from V and 2 bases from J, with 11 bases between.